This TCR beta chain was observed in a study of blood T cell repertoires in COVID-19. At the level of the study: COVID-19 samples collected from the United States, Italy and Spain covered acute and convalescent phases.

In germline, CDR1 is SNHLY, CDR2 FYNNEI. With 10 bases clipped from V and 2 bases from J, the junction kept 16 bases outside the gene matches. The CDR3 is 16 residues long. Original handling: Nucleated cell number was recorded as an estimate derived from reference gene primer amplification. Profiling relied on immunoSEQ multiplex PCR, and the TCRdb table lists in-frame clones only, not all of them. D and trimming were read from the DNA, whereas the V and J calls and clone size are those reported in that table. The repertoire consists of 150,000 to 200,000 clones, with about 85% occurring once and the leading ten covering approximately 15%. This clone has only one observation.

This chain connects TRBV2 to TRBJ1-2; 7 bases fit TRBD1. The sequence derives from a woman aged 70-85 years with COVID-19, enrolled during active disease. The sample taken for sequencing was peripheral blood. The CDR3 DNA reads TGTGCCACGGTTCGGATGGGAGGACAGGCGAACTATGGCTACACCTTC. The encoded protein is CATVRMGGQANYGYTF.